The 15 T cell receptor beta chains given below trace back to one sample, sequenced in a study of shared clonotypes between healthy human individuals. Clones were read by immunoSEQ multiplex PCR, and TCRdb kept only the in-frame ones, dropping some. Of roughly 1.4 million clones in the sample, approximately 98.5% were seen once. Sequenced: naive CD4+ T cells sorted from blood. Specified subset: CD45RA+ positively selected. The origin of the receptors is a man aged 25 to 40 in good health.

CDR3 DNA: TGTGCCAGCAGCCCGGCGGTTTATGGGGCAGATACGCAGTATTTT. This codes for CASSPAVYGADTQYF. The J gene is TRBJ2-3, the V gene TRBV5-6; no firm D call. Trimming left V 4 bases short and J 4 bases short, with 16 bases between. The CDR3 sequence is 15 residues long. Germline V gene data show CDR1 as SGHDT and CDR2 as YYEEEE.

V usage is TRBV18 and J usage is TRBJ2-7; D remains ambiguous. Trimming took off 3 bases at V and 4 bases at J, with 10 bases between the two ends. The V gene's germline CDR1 is KGHSH and CDR2 LQKENI. This CDR3 region has 13 residues. The DNA of the CDR3 is TGTGCCAGCTCACCCTCGGATGGTTACGAGCAGTACTTC. This gives the protein CASSPSDGYEQYF.

Remarks on this clone: Other DNA sequences within the sample encode an identical CDR3. The chain links TRBV9 to TRBJ1-1; D call uncertain. This CDR3 spans 13 amino acids. Germline V gene sequence: CDR1 SGDLS, CDR2 YYNGEE. Deletions cut 0 bases from V and 1 base from J, with 4 bases between. This CDR3 is CASSVGPNTEAFF. CDR3 coding DNA: TGTGCCAGCAGCGTAGGTCCGAACACTGAAGCTTTCTTT.

V and J are TRBV9 and TRBJ2-3; D unresolved. V dropped 0 bases and J dropped 0 bases, with 8 bases sitting between them. Germline V gives CDR1 SGDLS, CDR2 YYNGEE. CDR3 length: 15 amino acids. In nucleotides, the CDR3 is TGTGCCAGCAGCGTAGAACAGCACAGCACAGATACGCAGTATTTT. Translation gives CASSVEQHSTDTQYF.

The V and J genes are TRBV6-1 and TRBJ2-5; D call uncertain. Germline CDR1 is MNHNS and CDR2 is SASEGT. V gave up 8 bases and J gave up 5 bases, with 9 bases separating them. The CDR3 is 11 residues long. CDR3 DNA sequence: TGTGCCAGCGTGGCAGATGAGACCCAGTACTTC. As protein: CASVADETQYF.

A note on this clone: This CDR3 is also generated by other DNA sequences in the sample. The chain has TRBV28 and TRBJ2-7; D uncertain. Germline lookup yields CDR1 MDHEN and CDR2 SYDVKM. V dropped 4 bases and J dropped 2 bases, with 3 bases sitting between them. This CDR3 is 11 amino acids long. The CDR3 spells CASSSAYEQYF. The CDR3 region has the DNA TGTGCCAGCAGTTCGGCCTACGAGCAGTACTTC.

This chain joins TRBV29-1 and TRBJ2-1; TRBD1 agrees at 8 bases. CDR1 is SQVTM, CDR2 ANQGSEA, per germline. The CDR3 sequence is 16 residues long. Unmatched junction bases numbered 7, after V lost 3 bases and J lost 0 bases. CDR3 sequence reads: CSVDGTGLSSYNEQFF. CDR3 coding DNA: TGCAGCGTTGATGGGACAGGCCTCAGCTCCTACAATGAGCAGTTCTTC.

This chain connects TRBV12-5 to TRBJ2-5, with D uncertain. Germline V CDR1 and CDR2: LGHNT, FRNRAP. This CDR3 comprises 15 residues. V lost 0 bases to trimming and J lost 0 bases, with 8 bases between them. CDR3 sequence: CASGLVTAYQETQYF. The CDR3 DNA reads as TGTGCTAGTGGTTTGGTAACAGCGTACCAAGAGACCCAGTACTTC.

V gene TRBV7-3 combines with J gene TRBJ2-1; D perhaps matches TRBD1 (5 bases). Germline CDR1 and CDR2: SGHTA and FQGTGA. The CDR3 loop spans 17 amino acids. V was trimmed by 1 base and J by 5 bases, leaving 18 bases between them. In nucleotides, the CDR3 is TGTGCCAGCAGCTTAATTCCCCTCTTAGGCAGGGACAATGAGCAGTTCTTC. As protein: CASSLIPLLGRDNEQFF.

The V call is TRBV2, the J call TRBJ2-1; the D gene is possibly TRBD2 (5 bases). V was pared by 2 bases and J by 4 bases, with 9 bases between. Germline loops: CDR1 SNHLY, CDR2 FYNNEI. This CDR3 is 14 amino acids long. In nucleotides, the CDR3 is TGTGCCAGCAGTGAAATAGCGCCTTACAATGAGCAGTTCTTC. This codes for CASSEIAPYNEQFF. The complete variable domain, with remaining parts taken from reference TRBV2 and TRBJ2-1, reads EPEVTQTPSHQVTQMGQEVILRCVPISNHLYFYWYRQILGQKVEFLVSFYNNEISEKSEIFDDQFSVERPDGSNFTLKIRSTKLEDSAMYFCASSEIAPYNEQFFGPGTRLTVL.

V gene TRBV5-1 combines with J gene TRBJ2-1, with D possibly being TRBD2 (6 bases). CDR3 length: 13 residues. CDR1 and CDR2 from the germline V gene are SGHRS and YFSETQ. V was clipped by 5 bases and J by 9 bases, with 15 bases between them. DNA of the CDR3: TGCGCCAGCAGTGGCAGATTGGAGGGTGAGCAGTTCTTC. It encodes CASSGRLEGEQFF. Full variable domain (rest looked up from reference TRBV5-1 and TRBJ2-1): KAGVTQTPRYLIKTRGQQVTLSCSPISGHRSVSWYQQTPGQGLQFLFEYFSETQRNKGNFPGRFSGRQFSNSRSEMNVSTLELGDSALYLCASSGRLEGEQFFGPGTRLTVL.

The chain recombines TRBV19 with TRBJ1-2; TRBD1 agrees at 10 bases. Trimming cost V 6 bases and J 2 bases; bases outside gene matches: 3. There are 14 residues in the CDR3. The germline V gene encodes CDR1 LNHDA and CDR2 SQIVND (reference sequence). In DNA form, the CDR3 reads TGTGCCAGTAGAGGGACAGGGGCCAACTATGGCTACACCTTC. It specifies CASRGTGANYGYTF.

The chain employs TRBV5-1 and TRBJ2-5; TRBD2 matches 15 bases. This CDR3 comprises 17 residues. Trimming at V came to 4 bases and at J to 5 bases, leaving 9 bases not matched to a gene. The germline V gene encodes CDR1 SGHRS and CDR2 YFSETQ. CDR3 protein: CASSTGLAGGLWETQYF. The CDR3 nucleotides are TGCGCCAGCAGCACCGGACTAGCGGGAGGGCTCTGGGAGACCCAGTACTTC. The full variable domain, rest sourced from reference TRBV5-1 and TRBJ2-5, is KAGVTQTPRYLIKTRGQQVTLSCSPISGHRSVSWYQQTPGQGLQFLFEYFSETQRNKGNFPGRFSGRQFSNSRSEMNVSTLELGDSALYLCASSTGLAGGLWETQYFGPGTRLLVL.

Here the CDR3 reads CASSKALGTGSNQPQHF. In DNA, the CDR3 is TGTGCCAGCAGCAAAGCACTAGGGACAGGGAGCAATCAGCCCCAGCATTTT. The V gene is TRBV21-1, the J gene TRBJ1-5; TRBD1, the D gene given by the table, was not confirmed from the DNA. TRBV21-1 is a documented pseudogene. There are 17 residues in the CDR3.

The chain is built from TRBV7-9 and TRBJ2-1; 7 bases map to TRBD1. Germline lookup yields CDR1 SEHNR and CDR2 FQNEAQ (reference sequence). This CDR3 region has 14 residues. J gave up 4 bases and V 6 bases, and 6 bases lay outside the gene matches. CDR3 coding DNA: TGTGCCAGCAGGATAGGGGGACAGTACAATGAGCAGTTCTTC. Its protein is CASRIGGQYNEQFF.